This TCR beta chain is from a study of blood T cell repertoires in COVID-19. The overall study: Some COVID-19 samples were acute and others convalescent; all came from the United States, Italy and Spain.

The table came from immunoSEQ multiplex PCR; TCRdb's copy has only in-frame clones and leaves some out. The table lists some 160,000 clones, around 80% of them singletons. The germline V and J ends were trimmed by 2 bases and 2 bases, with 7 bases remaining between them. This CDR3 is built from 13 residues. The TCR comes from a woman aged 45-65 years who had recovered from COVID-19. The sequenced sample consisted of PBMCs or T cells enriched from blood (not recorded which). The chain couples TRBV12-3 or TRBV12-4 to TRBJ2-7; a possible D gene is TRBD1 (6 bases). The CDR3 DNA is TGTGCCAGCAGTTTAAGGGACACCTACGAGCAGTACTTC. Its translation is CASSLRDTYEQYF.